A selection of T cell receptor beta chains follows, all from one sample in a study of blood T cell repertoires in COVID-19. Assay: immunoSEQ multiplex PCR; the TCRdb copy retains only in-frame clones and omits some. Of hundreds of thousands of clones in the sample, about 90% were seen once. Sequencing was carried out using peripheral blood. Receptor source: a woman aged 25 to 39 with COVID-19, enrolled during active disease. Both conserved end residues are part of each CDR3. A D gene is named only where the DNA matches it firmly. Size tells how often a clone was seen (once, few, many) or the class of an expanded clone, and some rows leave it out.

abundance	j_gene	d_gene	v_gene	CDR3aa	CDR3nt
.	TRBJ2-1	TRBD2	TRBV11-2	CASSFAGLDNEQFF	TGTGCCAGCAGCTTCGCAGGACTAGACAATGAGCAGTTCTTC
.	TRBJ2-3	.	TRBV18	CASSPLQLAETDTQYF	TGTGCCAGCTCACCACTACAATTAGCGGAGACAGATACGCAGTATTTT
.	TRBJ2-3	TRBD2	TRBV6-1	CASSEGLAGGINTQYF	TGTGCCAGCAGTGAGGGACTAGCGGGGGGGATAAATACGCAGTATTTT
.	TRBJ2-1	TRBD1	TRBV7-7	CASSPRTGWDEQFF	TGTGCCAGCAGCCCGCGGACAGGATGGGATGAGCAGTTCTTC
.	TRBJ1-2	TRBD1	TRBV6-1	CASSERTGSNYGYTF	TGTGCCAGCAGTGAAAGGACAGGGTCGAACTATGGCTACACCTTC
.	TRBJ1-2	.	TRBV28	CASSFQGTSYYGYTF	TGTGCCAGCAGTTTTCAGGGGACCTCCTACTATGGCTACACCTTC
once	TRBJ1-1	TRBD1	TRBV20-1	CSARDREAFF	TGCAGTGCTAGGGACAGGGAAGCTTTCTTT
.	TRBJ2-7	TRBD1	TRBV7-9	CASSLYETGVEQYF	TGTGCCAGCAGCTTATACGAGACAGGGGTCGAGCAGTACTTC
few	TRBJ1-5	TRBD1	TRBV19	CASSSTGTGYQPQHF	TGTGCCAGTAGTTCAACCGGGACAGGGTATCAGCCCCAGCATTTT
.	TRBJ1-1	.	TRBV11-2	CASSLYSGGEEAFF	TGTGCCAGCAGCTTATACTCCGGCGGGGAAGAAGCTTTCTTT
few	TRBJ1-5	.	TRBV5-5	CASSFGTGSSQPQHF	TGTGCCAGCAGCTTCGGCACAGGGAGCAGCCAGCCCCAGCATTTT
.	TRBJ2-3	.	TRBV21-1	CASSPRPGPSRGSDTQYF	TGTGCCAGCAGCCCCCGACCAGGCCCCAGTCGGGGATCAGATACGCAGTATTTT
.	TRBJ1-2	TRBD1	TRBV7-9	CASSPTGVGGYTF	TGTGCCAGCAGCCCGACAGGGGTTGGTGGCTACACCTTC
.	TRBJ2-1	.	TRBV2	CASEKETFNLGEQFF	TGTGCCAGCGAGAAGGAGACGTTTAATCTTGGTGAGCAGTTCTTC
.	TRBJ1-2	.	TRBV20-1	CSASIFGQPTNYGYTF	TGCAGTGCTAGTATTTTTGGACAGCCCACTAACTATGGCTACACCTTC
.	TRBJ2-5	TRBD1	TRBV30	CAWSRAGTGYETQYF	TGTGCCTGGAGCCGAGCCGGGACAGGGTACGAGACCCAGTACTTC
.	TRBJ1-3	.	TRBV9	CASTRRRFSGNTIYF	TGTGCCAGCACTAGACGGAGGTTCTCTGGAAACACCATATATTTT
.	TRBJ2-1	TRBD2	TRBV27	CASSLAGGLNEQFF	TGTGCCAGCAGTTTAGCGGGGGGGCTCAATGAGCAGTTCTTC
.	TRBJ2-3	TRBD2	TRBV28	CASSLGTSGTDTQYF	TGTGCCAGCAGTTTAGGGACTAGCGGCACAGATACGCAGTATTTT
.	TRBJ2-2	.	TRBV29-1	CSVTAGRGTGELFF	TGCAGCGTTACTGCGGGGAGGGGGACCGGGGAGCTGTTTTTT
.	TRBJ2-1	.	TRBV2	CASSEALSPRRDYNEQFF	TGTGCCAGCAGTGAAGCGCTTAGCCCCCGTCGGGACTACAATGAGCAGTTCTTC
.	TRBJ1-6	.	TRBV5-4	CASSRVDSYNSPLHF	TGTGCCAGCAGCCGTGTAGACTCCTATAATTCACCCCTCCACTTT
.	TRBJ2-5	TRBD1	TRBV2	CASSEDRGGETQYF	TGTGCCAGCAGTGAGGACAGGGGAGGAGAGACCCAGTACTTC
.	TRBJ1-4	.	TRBV9	CASSVGQINEKLFF	TGTGCCAGCAGCGTAGGACAGATTAATGAAAAACTGTTTTTT
.	TRBJ2-3	.	TRBV7-9	CASSFPSGDSTDTQYF	TGTGCCAGCAGCTTTCCCTCGGGGGATAGCACAGATACGCAGTATTTT
.	TRBJ1-2	.	TRBV30	CAWSGTGINYGYTF	TGTGCCTGGAGTGGCACAGGGATCAACTATGGCTACACCTTC